This TCR beta chain emerged from a study of human T cells and chemical hapten exposure. Points from the study as a whole: Expanded TCR counts at PT1 went up together with patch test score, a positive correlation.

Stated time point: patch test 2, 6 weeks after DPC sensitization. As to treatment: therapeutic diphenylcyclopropenone sensitization with weekly scalp DPC. TCRdb reprocessed the RACE reads via MiXCR and lists one record per CDR3 protein. There are 110,000 to 150,000 distinct CDR3 sequences in the sample; over 9.5% occur only once, and 1.1% to 1.5% lies in the top ten. To note about this clonotype: Its antigen is undetermined.

The CDR3 sequence is 17 residues long. Germline V lookup: CDR1 LNHNV, CDR2 YYDKDF (reference sequence). Trimming took 0 bases from V and 0 from J, leaving 12 bases between them. The receptor was derived from a woman in her 50s with alopecia areata. Some clones in this sample may be carry-over from other donors' samples. The chain joins TRBV15 to TRBJ2-1; the D gene could be TRBD1 or TRBD2 (5 bases each). The source material was whole blood, sampled in connection with sensitization to the hapten diphenylcyclopropenone (DPC). The CDR3 sequence: CATSRDRDASSYNEQFF. In DNA, the CDR3 is TGTGCCACCAGCAGAGATCGGGACGCGAGCTCCTACAATGAGCAGTTCTTC. Full variable domain (missing parts from reference TRBV15 and TRBJ2-1): DAMVIQNPRYQVTQFGKPVTLSCSQTLNHNVMYWYQQKSSQAPKLLFHYYDKDFNNEADTPDNFQSRRPNTSFCFLDIRSPGLGDTAMYLCATSRDRDASSYNEQFFGPGTRLTVL.